This TCR beta chain was identified during a study of response to subunit inactivated influenza vaccine. The ends were cut back, 3 bases at V and 6 bases at J, with 7 bases in the middle. The CDR3 is 11 residues long. Per germline, CDR1 SGHRS and CDR2 YFSETQ. This clonotype was recorded many times. TCRdb used MiXCR to reprocess the RT-PCR reads, holding one entry per CDR3 protein. The sample consists of more than 400,000 distinct CDR3 sequences, roughly 9.7% of them appearing once. Sequenced here: PBMCs from blood, sampled about 40 days after vaccination. V gene TRBV5-1 combines with J gene TRBJ2-7; D is unclear. This receptor was identified in a man aged 45-65 years who received an inactivated influenza vaccine. CDR3 nucleotides: TGCGCCAGCAGCTCCGGTCTCGAGCAGTACTTC. It encodes CASSSGLEQYF.